A selection of T cell receptor beta chains follows, all from one sample in a study of blood T cell repertoires in COVID-19. The protocol was immunoSEQ multiplex PCR, while the TCRdb copy is restricted to in-frame clones and leaves out a portion. Altogether 150,000 to 180,000 clones are present, roughly 80% being singletons, with the ten largest covering about an eighth. Material for sequencing was peripheral blood. These receptors originate from a woman between 55 and 75 years old with COVID-19, enrolled during active disease. Both conserved end residues are part of each CDR3. The order of the fields is clone size, J gene, V gene, D gene, CDR3 DNA, CDR3 protein. The D gene is left open where the match is weak. The size field is filled for only some rows; it gives once, few, many or a size class.

>-|TRBJ1-1|TRBV29-1|-
TGCAGCGTTGAAAGAGGCGTGAACACTGAAGCTTTCTTT
CSVERGVNTEAFF
>-|TRBJ2-6|TRBV14|TRBD2
TGTGCCAGCAGCCTGGGACTAGCGGGTTTCTCTGGGGCCAACGTCCTGACTTTC
CASSLGLAGFSGANVLTF
>-|TRBJ2-1|TRBV19|TRBD2
TGTGCCAGTAGTATATCCAGGCGGGGGAGGGCCGACAATGAGCAGTTCTTC
CASSISRRGRADNEQFF
>-|TRBJ2-7|TRBV27|TRBD2
TGTGCCAGCAGTTCCATCGGGGGGGGGAGCTCCTACGAGCAGTACTTC
CASSSIGGGSSYEQYF
>-|TRBJ2-1|TRBV24-1|-
TGTGCCACTAGGAACAGGATGGAGCAGTTCTTC
CATRNRMEQFF
>-|TRBJ1-5|TRBV5-1|TRBD1
TGCGCCAGCAGCCGAAGTCAGGGGGATCAGCCCCAGCATTTT
CASSRSQGDQPQHF
>-|TRBJ1-4|TRBV7-6|-
TGTGCCAGCAGACGGGAGGGGGTTGCAACTAATGAAAAACTGTTTTTT
CASRREGVATNEKLFF
>many|TRBJ2-2|TRBV7-8|-
TGTGCCAGCAGCGCCTTTAGGGGTACCGGGGAGCTGTTTTTT
CASSAFRGTGELFF
>few|TRBJ1-1|TRBV18|-
TGTGCCAGCTCACCACAAAAAATGGGAGGACGCACTGAAGCTTTCTTT
CASSPQKMGGRTEAFF
>-|TRBJ2-6|TRBV5-4|-
TGTGCCAGCAGCCTGAAGGGGGGGGCATCTGGGGCCAACGTCCTGACTTTC
CASSLKGGASGANVLTF
>-|TRBJ2-7|TRBV7-2|-
TGTGCCAGCAGCTTAAGCGTCGAGCAGTACTTC
CASSLSVEQYF
>-|TRBJ2-7|TRBV19|-
TGTGCCAGTAGTATAGGGAACTCGGGATCCTACGAGCAGTACTTC
CASSIGNSGSYEQYF
>-|TRBJ2-5|TRBV11-2|-
TGTGCCAGCAGCCCAGAAAGGGGATGGCAAGAGACCCAGTACTTC
CASSPERGWQETQYF
>-|TRBJ1-2|TRBV5-8|TRBD1
TGTGCCAGCAGCCGGGGACAGGGCTATGGCTACACCTTC
CASSRGQGYGYTF
>-|TRBJ1-3|TRBV19|-
TGTGCCAGTGGGACGAGGACGGGACAAAGCTCTGGAAACACCATATATTTT
CASGTRTGQSSGNTIYF